One and the same sample provided the 9 T cell receptor beta chains below, sequenced in a study of blood T cell repertoires in COVID-19. Method: immunoSEQ multiplex PCR; TCRdb's copy keeps in-frame clones and lacks some. The table lists 160,000 or so clones, about 85% of them singletons. The sequenced sample was peripheral blood. The origin of the receptors is a man between 70 and 80 years old who had recovered from COVID-19.

V gene TRBV28 combines with J gene TRBJ1-6, with a weak D call TRBD1 (6 bases). This CDR3 has 14 amino acids. Germline V gene sequence: CDR1 MDHEN, CDR2 SYDVKM. The germline V and J ends were trimmed by 2 bases and 4 bases, with 6 bases remaining between them. The CDR3 nucleotides are TGTGCCAGCAGTTTAGGACAGTATAATTCACCCCTCCACTTT. Translation: CASSLGQYNSPLHF.

The rearrangement joins TRBV6-5 to TRBJ2-5; possible D gene TRBD2, 5 bases. This CDR3 is built from 13 residues. The germline V and J ends were trimmed by 8 bases and 5 bases, with 15 bases remaining between them. Germline CDR1 MNHEY, CDR2 SVGAGI. The CDR3 reads CASATSGEETQYF. The DNA for the CDR3 is TGTGCCAGCGCAACTAGTGGGGAGGAGACCCAGTACTTC.

This chain uses TRBV28 with TRBJ2-3, with D perhaps matching TRBD2 (6 bases). The CDR3 has 16 amino acids. Trimming removed 1 base from V and 0 bases from J, with 11 bases in between. Germline V CDR1 and CDR2: MDHEN, SYDVKM. CDR3 DNA sequence: TGTGCCAGCAGTTTATACACTAGCTCTAGCACAGATACGCAGTATTTT. This translates into CASSLYTSSSTDTQYF.

The V gene is TRBV4-2, the J gene TRBJ1-3; D is uncertain. CDR3 length: 14 residues. V was trimmed by 2 bases and J by 0 bases, leaving 5 bases between them. The V gene's germline CDR1 is LGHNA and CDR2 YNFKEQ. CDR3 coding DNA: TGTGCCAGCAGCCAATACAGCTCTGGAAACACCATATATTTT. Amino acid sequence: CASSQYSSGNTIYF.

This clone was recorded once. The chain has TRBV5-5 and TRBJ1-4, with 9 nucleotides matching TRBD1. The CDR3 consists of 15 residues. The ends lost 4 bases at V and 2 bases at J; junction bases unmatched: 3. The germline V gene encodes CDR1 SGHKS and CDR2 YYEKEE (reference sequence). The CDR3, as DNA: TGTGCCAGCAGCGGACAGGGGATCACTAATGAAAAACTGTTTTTT. Its protein product is CASSGQGITNEKLFF.

The DNA for the CDR3 is TGTGCCAGCAGCCCCGGGACTAGCGATGGGCAAAATGAGCAGTTCTTC. It translates to CASSPGTSDGQNEQFF. The chain recombines TRBV7-3 with TRBJ2-1; 10 bases agree with TRBD2. Germline CDR1 SGHTA, CDR2 FQGTGA. This CDR3 is 16 amino acids long. V lost 5 bases and J lost 7; bases outside the gene matches: 11. Full variable domain (remainder filled in from reference TRBV7-3 and TRBJ2-1): GAGVSQTPSNKVTEKGKYVELRCDPISGHTALYWYRQSLGQGPEFLIYFQGTGAADDSGLPNDRFFAVRPEGSVSTLKIQRTERGDSAVYLCASSPGTSDGQNEQFFGPGTRLTVL.

V gene TRBV5-1 combines with J gene TRBJ1-2; no reliable D call. Per germline, CDR1 SGHRS and CDR2 YFSETQ. Trimming cost V 2 bases and J 4 bases, with 9 bases left between them. The CDR3 is 13 residues long. CDR3 nucleotide sequence: TGCGCCAGCAGCTTCCCGGGGAGCTATGGCTACACCTTC. The encoded protein is CASSFPGSYGYTF. Full variable domain (outside the CDR3, taken from reference TRBV5-1 and TRBJ1-2): KAGVTQTPRYLIKTRGQQVTLSCSPISGHRSVSWYQQTPGQGLQFLFEYFSETQRNKGNFPGRFSGRQFSNSRSEMNVSTLELGDSALYLCASSFPGSYGYTFGSGTRLTVV.

This chain joins TRBV29-1 and TRBJ1-2; D is possibly TRBD1 (6 bases). V shed 6 bases and J shed 5 bases, with 16 bases lying between them. There are 13 residues in the CDR3. The germline V gene encodes CDR1 SQVTM and CDR2 ANQGSEA. The chain's CDR3 is CSVAGGARYGYTF. In nucleotides, the CDR3 is TGCAGCGTCGCCGGGGGGGCAAGGTATGGCTACACCTTC.

This chain uses TRBV7-2 with TRBJ2-1, with 7 nucleotides matching TRBD2. Germline assignment: CDR1 SGHTA and CDR2 FQGNSA. This CDR3 is 16 amino acids long. With V trimmed by 1 base and J by 2 bases, 5 bases remained unmatched. The CDR3 loop is CASSLGPGRTYNEQFF. The CDR3 DNA follows: TGTGCCAGCAGCTTAGGGCCCGGGAGGACCTACAATGAGCAGTTCTTC. The whole variable domain, filled in from reference TRBV7-2 and TRBJ2-1, reads GAGVSQSPSNKVTEKGKDVELRCDPISGHTALYWYRQSLGQGLEFLIYFQGNSAPDKSGLPSDRFSAERTGGSVSTLTIQRTQQEDSAVYLCASSLGPGRTYNEQFFGPGTRLTVL.